The next 22 T cell receptor beta chains were all read from a single sample in a study of T cell changes during pregnancy in multiple sclerosis. Here immunoSEQ multiplex PCR was the method, and the copy in TCRdb shows in-frame clones only, minus some. The data hold under 80,000 clones, with 85% to 95% observed a single time. Source: CD4+ T cells from peripheral blood mononuclear cells, taken in the second trimester of pregnancy. The origin of the receptors is a female donor with multiple sclerosis, enrolled in a pregnancy study.

The rearrangement joins TRBV5-5 to TRBJ2-4, with a weak D call TRBD1 (6 bases). Deletions cut 3 bases from V and 2 bases from J, with 12 bases between. Per the germline V gene, CDR1 is SGHKS and CDR2 is YYEKEE (reference sequence). There are 15 residues in the CDR3. This CDR3 reads CASSSLTGTKNIQYF. The DNA of the CDR3 is TGTGCCAGCAGCTCTCTGACAGGAACCAAAAACATTCAGTACTTC. Full variable domain (outside the CDR3, taken from reference TRBV5-5 and TRBJ2-4): DAGVTQSPTHLIKTRGQQVTLRCSPISGHKSVSWYQQVLGQGPQFIFQYYEKEERGRGNFPDRFSARQFPNYSSELNVNALLLGDSALYLCASSSLTGTKNIQYFGAGTRLSVL.

The CDR3 bases are TGTGCCAGTAATGGTGGGGCTTCCTATAATTCACCCCTCCACTTT. It specifies CASNGGASYNSPLHF. The V and J genes are TRBV19 and TRBJ1-6; a possible D gene is TRBD1 (5 bases). This CDR3 contains 15 residues. Trimming took off 7 bases at V and 1 base at J, with 11 bases between the two ends. CDR1 and CDR2 from the germline V gene are LNHDA and SQIVND (reference sequence).

This sequence joins TRBV7-2 and TRBJ2-2; TRBD1 aligns across 8 bases. CDR3 length: 17 amino acids. Germline values: CDR1 SGHTA, CDR2 FQGNSA. Germline trimming cut 1 base from V and 7 bases from J; bases unmatched to any gene: 11. CDR3 in amino acids: CASSLGGRGRANGELFF. The CDR3 region has the DNA TGTGCCAGCAGCTTAGGGGGCAGGGGGCGCGCCAACGGGGAGCTGTTTTTT.

V gene TRBV4-1 combines with J gene TRBJ1-5; 9 bases line up with TRBD1. V dropped 0 bases and J dropped 6; count of bases not matched to a gene: 15. CDR1 is MGHRA and CDR2 is YSYEKL in the germline V gene. This CDR3 has 19 residues. The CDR3 DNA reads TGCGCCAGCAGCCAAGATTTAAGGGTCACGACAGGGGGTATTCAGCCCCAGCATTTT. Its translation is CASSQDLRVTTGGIQPQHF.

This chain joins TRBV28 and TRBJ2-2, with D possibly TRBD2 on 5 matching bases. The CDR3 totals 14 residues. The V and J ends lost 5 bases and 9 bases respectively, with 16 bases between them. Per the germline V gene, CDR1 is MDHEN and CDR2 is SYDVKM. CDR3 DNA: TGTGCCAGCAGTCCACTAGAGATCGGCCGGGAGCTGTTTTTT. Amino acid sequence: CASSPLEIGRELFF.

This clone came up once. The chain joins TRBV27 to TRBJ2-1, with 7 bases that match TRBD1. With V trimmed by 3 bases and J by 2 bases, 4 bases remained unmatched. From germline, CDR1 is MNHEY and CDR2 SMNVEV (reference sequence). The CDR3 loop spans 15 amino acids. The DNA for the CDR3 is TGTGCCAGCAGTTTCCCGGGACAGACCTACAATGAGCAGTTCTTC. Its translation: CASSFPGQTYNEQFF.

The CDR3 region has the DNA TGTGCCAGCAGCTTGGGCACAGGCTACACCTTC. Protein: CASSLGTGYTF. The chain uses TRBV5-5 and TRBJ1-2; D is ambiguous. Per germline, CDR1 SGHKS and CDR2 YYEKEE (reference sequence). The CDR3 consists of 11 residues. Trimming cost V 0 bases and J 8 bases, with 5 bases left between them.

The chain couples TRBV30 to TRBJ2-2; D uncertain. V was pared by 0 bases and J by 4 bases, with 9 bases between. Germline V lookup: CDR1 GTSNPN, CDR2 SVGIG (reference sequence). The CDR3 runs to 14 residues. The CDR3 loop is CAWSVEPRTGELFF. The CDR3 nucleotides read TGTGCCTGGAGTGTGGAGCCGCGCACCGGGGAGCTGTTTTTT. Using reference TRBV30 and TRBJ2-2 for the parts outside the CDR3, the full variable domain is SQTIHQWPATLVQPVGSPLSLECTVEGTSNPNLYWYRQAAGRGLQLLFYSVGIGQISSEVPQNLSASRPQDRQFILSSKKLLLSDSGFYLCAWSVEPRTGELFFGEGSRLTVL.

This chain uses TRBV9 with TRBJ2-7; TRBD2 matches at 15 bases. V gave up 4 bases and J gave up 7 bases; unmatched junction bases: 3. This CDR3 comprises 14 residues. CDR1 SGDLS and CDR2 YYNGEE come from the germline V gene. CDR3 in DNA: TGTGCCAGCAGCTCCGGGACTAGCGGGAGGGAGCAGTACTTC. Translation gives CASSSGTSGREQYF.

The V and J genes are TRBV30 and TRBJ1-2; 7 bases fit TRBD1. Germline V CDR1 and CDR2: GTSNPN, SVGIG (reference sequence). Trimming removed 2 bases from V and 8 bases from J; junction bases left unmatched: 14. This CDR3 contains 15 residues. The CDR3 nucleotides read TGTGCCTGGAGTCTCTCCGGGACAGACTTACGGGGCTACACCTTC. It yields the protein CAWSLSGTDLRGYTF.

The chain combines TRBV27 with TRBJ2-1, with 12 bases matching TRBD2. CDR3 length: 16 amino acids. J lost 9 bases, V lost 1 base, and 7 bases had no gene match. The germline V gene has CDR1 MNHEY and CDR2 SMNVEV (reference sequence). CDR3 bases: TGTGCCAGCAGTTTATTAACTAGCGGGAGGTTTGGTGAGCAGTTCTTC. Amino acid sequence: CASSLLTSGRFGEQFF.

This chain links TRBV28 with TRBJ2-1, with 7 bases lining up with TRBD2. Germline CDR1 reads MDHEN; CDR2 reads SYDVKM. V lost 4 bases and J lost 12; bases outside the gene matches: 12. This CDR3 is 14 amino acids long. CDR3 protein: CASSWGGSGYGQFF. CDR3 bases: TGTGCCAGCAGTTGGGGCGGGAGTGGGTACGGGCAGTTCTTC.

The chain couples TRBV7-9 to TRBJ1-5, with 8 nucleotides matching TRBD1. CDR1 is SEHNR, CDR2 FQNEAQ, per germline (reference sequence). Unmatched junction bases numbered 8, after V lost 6 bases and J lost 4 bases. The CDR3 has 15 residues. The CDR3 sequence is CASSPGTGANQPQHF. The DNA of the CDR3 is TGTGCCAGCAGTCCCGGGACAGGCGCAAATCAGCCCCAGCATTTT.

This chain uses TRBV5-1 with TRBJ2-5; D unresolved. V lost 0 bases to trimming and J lost 5 bases, with 17 bases between them. CDR3 size: 16 residues. The germline V gene has CDR1 SGHRS and CDR2 YFSETQ. CDR3 nucleotides: TGCGCCAGCAGCTTGGGCGACTGGTCTGAAGTCGAGACCCAGTACTTC. As protein: CASSLGDWSEVETQYF.

J is TRBJ2-1 and V is TRBV4-1; D possibly corresponds to TRBD2 (7 bases). V lost 1 base and J 10 bases, leaving 23 bases between the germline ends. The CDR3 is made up of 17 amino acids. The germline V gene encodes CDR1 MGHRA and CDR2 YSYEKL. The CDR3, as DNA: TGCGCCAGCAGCCAAGGAGCTGCGGGGGCCCTATTCGGAGAGCAGTTCTTC. Translating gives CASSQGAAGALFGEQFF.

CDR3 nucleotides: TGTGCCAGCAGTCTGATTACCTTAGGACTAGCGGGAGAAGAGACCCAGTACTTC. It is translated as CASSLITLGLAGEETQYF. The chain recombines TRBV7-4 with TRBJ2-5; 13 nucleotides match TRBD2. Per the germline V gene, CDR1 is SGHVT and CDR2 is SQSDAQ. The CDR3 covers 18 residues. With V trimmed by 6 bases and J by 3 bases, 13 bases remained unmatched.

The chain combines TRBV7-8 with TRBJ2-5, with D perhaps matching TRBD2 (6 bases). This CDR3 has 14 amino acids. Germline V gene data show CDR1 as SGHVS and CDR2 as FQNEAQ. Trimming removed 1 base from V and 3 bases from J, with 9 bases in between. DNA for the CDR3: TGTGCCAGCAGCTTAGGGTGGGGGGAAGAGACCCAGTACTTC. Translation gives CASSLGWGEETQYF.

The rearrangement uses TRBV30 and TRBJ2-7, with 8 bases matching TRBD1. This CDR3 region has 14 residues. The germline gives CDR1 GTSNPN, CDR2 SVGIG (reference sequence). V lost 5 bases to trimming and J lost 6 bases; unmatched junction nucleotides: 12. CDR3 in amino acids: CAWCHGQGKCEQYF. The CDR3 DNA reads as TGTGCCTGGTGCCACGGACAGGGTAAATGCGAGCAGTACTTC.

This clone was found a few times. V gene TRBV7-9 combines with J gene TRBJ1-1, with D perhaps TRBD1 (5 bases). CDR1 is SEHNR and CDR2 is FQNEAQ in the germline V gene (reference sequence). V lost 3 bases and J lost 0, with 8 bases in between. The CDR3 covers 14 residues. The CDR3 sequence: CASSFGGMNTEAFF. DNA for the CDR3: TGTGCCAGCAGCTTTGGGGGGATGAACACTGAAGCTTTCTTT.

The chain links TRBV15 to TRBJ2-7; D is unclear. This CDR3 region has 15 residues. The germline CDR1 and CDR2 sequences are LNHNV and YYDKDF (reference sequence). V was cut by 0 bases and J by 3 bases, with 12 bases left in between. CDR3 in DNA: TGTGCCACCAGCAGAGATGAGACTTACAACTACGAGCAGTACTTC. Protein sequence: CATSRDETYNYEQYF.

J is TRBJ1-1 and V is TRBV28; 9 nucleotides match TRBD1. The junction had 9 bases not matched to a gene; V was cut back by 4 bases and J by 6 bases. The germline V gene has CDR1 MDHEN and CDR2 SYDVKM. This CDR3 contains 15 residues. For the CDR3, the DNA is TGTGCCAGCAGTTCCCCCGGACAGGGGATCGCTGAAGCTTTCTTT. Protein product: CASSSPGQGIAEAFF.

In its sample, this clone was seen once. The chain recombines TRBV14 with TRBJ2-2; 15 bases align to TRBD2. Germline V gene lookup returns CDR1 SGHDN and CDR2 FVKESK. The CDR3 loop spans 18 amino acids. J lost 2 bases, V lost 2 bases, and 3 bases had no gene match. CDR3 nucleotides: TGTGCCAGCAGCCAATGGACTAGCGGGGGGGCTAACACCGGGGAGCTGTTTTTT. This sequence encodes CASSQWTSGGANTGELFF.